What follows are 4 T cell receptor beta chains derived from one specimen sequenced in a study of metastatic and nonmetastatic thyroid tumors. TCRdb re-called the PCR reads with MiXCR. The sample carries approximately 9,600 clones, about 30% recorded once. Each patient came to thyroid surgery without any prior treatment (of any kind). Sequenced sample: tumor tissue. The receptors shown here come from a female donor with papillary thyroid cancer or a benign thyroid nodule (not recorded which). Some clones in this sample may be carry-over from other donors' samples.

This clone was recorded a few times. A much larger clone lies one base from this, so it may be a read error. This likely comes from a read error, as the CDR3 has no conserved phenylalanine or tryptophan at its end. The chain uses TRBV6-5 and TRBJ1-1; TRBD1 agrees at 10 bases. V gave up 5 bases and J gave up 11 bases; unmatched junction bases: 11. Germline lookup yields CDR1 MNHEY and CDR2 SVGAGI. The CDR3 sequence is 14 residues long. DNA of the CDR3: TGTGCCAGCAGTACTCTGACAGGGGGCGATCTGGCTTTCTCT. As protein: CASSTLTGGDLAFS.

V and J are TRBV12-3 or TRBV12-4 and TRBJ1-2, with TRBD1 as a possible D gene (6 bases). V was trimmed by 3 bases and J by 8 bases, leaving 13 bases between them. There are 13 residues in the CDR3. This chain's CDR3 is CASSFGGGVGYTF. For the CDR3, the DNA is TGTGCCAGCAGTTTTGGGGGCGGGGTGGGCTACACCTTC.

V gene TRBV3-1 combines with J gene TRBJ2-1; 11 bases are a match to TRBD2. Germline assignment: CDR1 LGHDT and CDR2 YNNKEL (reference sequence). V gave up 3 bases and J gave up 13 bases; unmatched junction bases: 11. This CDR3 region has 15 residues. CDR3 region: CASSHTLAGALSQFF. CDR3 DNA: TGTGCCAGCAGCCACACACTAGCGGGGGCCTTAAGTCAGTTCTTC.

This clone came up once. The chain has TRBV11-2 and TRBJ2-7, with D maybe TRBD2 (5 bases). Germline values: CDR1 SGHAT, CDR2 FQNNGV. The CDR3 is made up of 15 amino acids. Deletions cut 2 bases from V and 2 bases from J, with 13 bases between. CDR3 amino acids: CASSLSQVEAYEQYF. DNA of the CDR3: TGTGCCAGCAGCTTATCCCAGGTGGAGGCCTACGAGCAGTACTTC.